This is a list of T cell receptor beta chains from one sample in a study of T-cell reconstitution after alpha-beta-depleted transplantation in children. TCRdb re-derived calls from the PCR reads in MiXCR, one entry per CDR3 protein. The sample gives 600,000 to 700,000 distinct CDR3 sequences, 16% of which show up once; approximately 1% is in the top ten. The material was PBMCs from the stem cell graft donor, obtained from the stem cell graft. Receptors originate from a human donor who donated a stem cell graft to a child with acute myeloid leukemia. Each CDR3 is given with its conserved first and last residue. The order of the fields is J gene, D gene, clone size, V gene, CDR3 protein, CDR3 DNA. The D gene is left open where the match is weak. Clone size is stated in some rows and not others, as once, few, many or a class when expanded.

TRBJ1-1,.,.,TRBV10-2,CASSEAGEDTEAFF,TGCGCCAGCAGTGAGGCGGGGGAAGACACTGAAGCTTTCTTT
TRBJ1-1,TRBD1,few,TRBV10-3,CATWTGDSQNTEAFF,TGTGCCACCTGGACAGGGGATTCACAGAACACTGAAGCTTTCTTT
TRBJ2-7,.,many,TRBV20-1,CSASERQGWNYEQYF,TGCAGTGCTAGTGAGCGGCAGGGGTGGAACTACGAGCAGTACTTC
TRBJ2-1,TRBD1,.,TRBV7-2,CASSLQGSGNEQFF,TGTGCCAGCAGCCTACAGGGGTCGGGAAATGAGCAGTTCTTC
TRBJ2-1,.,many,TRBV7-8,CASSYAYNEQFF,TGTGCCAGCAGCTACGCCTACAATGAGCAGTTCTTC
TRBJ1-1,.,many,TRBV7-2,CASSSGMNTEAFF,TGCGCCAGCAGCTCGGGGATGAACACTGAAGCTTTCTTT
TRBJ1-6,.,many,TRBV4-2,CASSQDRGYNSPLHF,TGTGCCAGCAGCCAAGACAGGGGCTATAATTCACCCCTCCACTTT
TRBJ1-6,TRBD1,few,TRBV25-1,CASRTGGGTLHF,TGTGCCAGCCGGACAGGGGGCGGCACCCTCCACTTT
TRBJ1-2,.,.,TRBV3-1,CASSQDLWVGYTF,TGTGCCAGCAGCCAAGATCTATGGGTTGGCTACACCTTC
TRBJ1-3,.,.,TRBV5-1,CASSLERGNGNTIYF,TGCGCCAGCAGCTTGGAGAGGGGTAATGGAAACACCATATATTTT
TRBJ1-5,.,many,TRBV12-3/TRBV12-4,CASSLTRDNQPQHF,TGTGCCAGCAGCCTCACAAGGGACAATCAGCCCCAGCATTTT
TRBJ2-5,TRBD2,few,TRBV5-5,CASSLLGGGISRTQYF,TGTGCCAGCAGCCTCTTGGGCGGGGGAATATCGAGGACCCAGTACTTC
TRBJ2-3,.,many,TRBV12-3/TRBV12-4,CASTPPHTDTQYF,TGTGCCAGCACTCCACCCCACACAGATACGCAGTATTTT